Below, 16 T cell receptor beta chains from the same sample are listed, as sequenced in a study of blood T cell repertoires in COVID-19 (TCRdb year 2020). The library was generated by the immunoSEQ multiplex PCR assay. TCRdb's version of the immuneACCESS table is confined to in-frame rearrangements and falls short of the full clone set. An unresolved V gene accounts for under half of the shortfall where checked; the remainder is of unknown origin. A total of a few hundred thousand clones appear in this sample, more than 80% of them only once. Around 6.6% of the sample goes to the ten largest clones. Sequenced material: peripheral blood. The source is a man between 18 and 29 years old who had recovered from COVID-19.

The rearrangement joins TRBV6-5 to TRBJ1-2, with 9 bases fitting TRBD1. The CDR3 is 14 amino acids. Unmatched junction bases numbered 6, after V lost 6 bases and J lost 4 bases. Looked up from germline, CDR1 is MNHEY and CDR2 is SVGAGI. CDR3 nucleotide sequence: TGTGCCAGCAGAAGTGGACAGGGGCTCTATGGCTACACCTTC. It encodes CASRSGQGLYGYTF.

This rearrangement joins TRBV3-1 (or the pseudogene TRBV3-2) to TRBJ1-4, with D maybe TRBD1 (6 bases). Germline CDR1 and CDR2: LGHDT and YNNKEL (reference sequence). Trimming shortened V by 0 bases and J by 8 bases, and 22 bases separated the two germline ends. The CDR3 runs to 18 residues. The DNA of the CDR3 is TGTGCCAGCAGCCAAGAGGGTACACACACAGGGTTAAACGAAAAACTGTTTTTT. Its protein is CASSQEGTHTGLNEKLFF.

V is TRBV4-3 and J is TRBJ2-5, with 13 nucleotides matching TRBD2. From germline, CDR1 is LGHNA and CDR2 YSLEER. The CDR3 runs 18 residues. The V segment lost 1 base and the J segment 1 base; nucleotides outside the gene matches: 6. Here the CDR3 DNA reads TGCGCCAGCAGCCAAGGCGCCAGGACTAGCGGGGGCCAAGAGACCCAGTACTTC. Protein product: CASSQGARTSGGQETQYF.

As DNA, the CDR3 is TGTGCCAGCAGCCAAGATGGGCAGGGGGACACCATATATTTT. Its translation: CASSQDGQGDTIYF. The V and J genes are TRBV4-2 and TRBJ1-3, with 7 bases aligning to TRBD1. V lost 0 bases, J lost 8 bases, and 4 bases stayed unmatched. The length of the CDR3 is 14 residues. From germline, CDR1 is LGHNA and CDR2 YNFKEQ.

The genes are TRBV3-1 (or the pseudogene TRBV3-2) and TRBJ2-5; perhaps TRBD2 as D (6 bases). Per the germline V gene, CDR1 is LGHDT and CDR2 is YNNKEL (reference sequence). The V gene lost 2 bases and the J gene lost 13 bases, with 20 bases spanning the gap. The length of the CDR3 is 14 residues. CDR3 in DNA: TGTGCCAGCAGCCAACGGGACTCCCTTTCGGTTGGGTACTTC. It specifies CASSQRDSLSVGYF.

This chain links TRBV14 with TRBJ2-4, with 7 bases matching TRBD2. CDR1 is SGHDN and CDR2 is FVKESK in the germline V gene. CDR3 length: 14 amino acids. V trimming: 1 base; J trimming: 6 bases; junction bases outside the gene matches: 3. CDR3 sequence (DNA): TGTGCCAGCAGCCAAGTGGCTAGCGGAAACATTCAGTACTTC. It yields the protein CASSQVASGNIQYF.

This chain links TRBV5-1 with TRBJ2-2; 7 bases map to TRBD1. The CDR3 contains 15 residues. With 0 bases clipped from V and 5 bases from J, the junction kept 4 bases outside the gene matches. Germline V gene sequence: CDR1 SGHRS, CDR2 YFSETQ. CDR3 amino acids: CASSLGQGKTGELFF. The CDR3, as DNA: TGCGCCAGCAGCTTGGGACAGGGAAAAACCGGGGAGCTGTTTTTT.

The chain carries TRBV5-1 and TRBJ2-7; the D is unclear. The germline gives CDR1 SGHRS, CDR2 YFSETQ. CDR3 length equals 15 residues. V gave up 2 bases and J gave up 2 bases, with 14 bases separating them. The CDR3 region is CASSFGQVGAYEQYF. In nucleotides, the CDR3 is TGCGCCAGCAGCTTTGGGCAGGTAGGCGCCTACGAGCAGTACTTC.

The J gene is TRBJ1-1, the V gene TRBV10-1; maybe TRBD1 (6 bases). V lost 0 bases and J 5 bases, leaving 16 bases between the germline ends. Germline V gene sequence: CDR1 WNHNN, CDR2 SYGVQD (reference sequence). The CDR3 runs to 16 residues. This CDR3 reads CASSESWGRLRTEAFF. In DNA, the CDR3 is TGCGCCAGCAGTGAGTCTTGGGGGCGGTTGCGGACTGAAGCTTTCTTT.

The table lists this clone with a count of one. V gene TRBV3-1 (or the pseudogene TRBV3-2) combines with J gene TRBJ2-7; TRBD2 aligns across 9 bases. Germline CDR1 is LGHDT and CDR2 is YNNKEL (reference sequence). This CDR3 spans 14 amino acids. With 4 bases clipped from V and 4 bases from J, the junction kept 5 bases outside the gene matches. The CDR3 DNA sequence: TGTGCCAGCAGCCTGGGACTAGCAGATTACGAGCAGTACTTC. Its protein is CASSLGLADYEQYF.

The chain uses TRBV12-3 or TRBV12-4 and TRBJ1-2; 8 bases align to TRBD1. With 7 bases clipped from V and 8 bases from J, the junction kept 9 bases outside the gene matches. This CDR3 comprises 13 residues. The CDR3 coding sequence is TGTGCCAGCAAGGGGACAGGTTTCAACGGCTACACCTTC. It encodes CASKGTGFNGYTF.

V gene TRBV11-3 combines with J gene TRBJ2-7, with 9 bases matching TRBD2. The CDR3 extends over 14 amino acids. CDR1 is SGHNT, CDR2 YENEEA, per germline. The V segment lost 4 bases and the J segment 0 bases; nucleotides outside the gene matches: 1. CDR3 bases: TGTGCCAGCAGCTCGACTAGCGGCTCCTACGAGCAGTACTTC. Protein product: CASSSTSGSYEQYF.

The rearrangement joins TRBV7-3 to TRBJ2-3; D gene ambiguous. The CDR3 is made up of 15 amino acids. V was pared by 5 bases and J by 2 bases, with 14 bases between. Germline V lookup: CDR1 SGHTA, CDR2 FQGTGA. The CDR3 DNA follows: TGTGCCAGCAGCCTACTCCTTTCTCACACAGATACGCAGTATTTT. It encodes CASSLLLSHTDTQYF.

This clone was detected once. CDR3 in DNA: TGTGCCATCAGTGAGTCGAGCGGGAGGAGCAACGAGCAGTACTTC. Encoded protein: CAISESSGRSNEQYF. V usage is TRBV10-3 and J usage is TRBJ2-7; TRBD2 matches 9 bases. Germline CDR1 ENHRY, CDR2 SYGVKD. J lost 5 bases, V lost 0 bases, and 5 bases had no gene match. The CDR3 spans 15 residues.

J is TRBJ2-7 and V is TRBV10-2; 8 bases are shared with TRBD1. The CDR3 is made up of 15 amino acids. The germline gives CDR1 WSHSY, CDR2 SAAADI. The junction had 4 bases not matched to a gene; V was cut back by 3 bases and J by 0 bases. CDR3 residues: CASSEGQGSSYEQYF. The CDR3 DNA reads TGCGCCAGCAGTGAAGGACAGGGATCCTCCTACGAGCAGTACTTC.

The gene calls are TRBV7-9 and TRBJ2-1; 8 nucleotides align to TRBD2. CDR3 length equals 17 residues. The germline CDR1 and CDR2 sequences are SEHNR and FQNEAQ (reference sequence). Trimming at V came to 5 bases and at J to 2 bases, leaving 11 bases not matched to a gene. In DNA, the CDR3 is TGTGCCAGCAGCCCTCGGGGGGGCCTTACCACCTACAATGAGCAGTTCTTC. Encoded protein: CASSPRGGLTTYNEQFF.